This passage covers 2 T cell receptor beta chains from one sample sequenced in a study of blood T cell repertoires in COVID-19. Method: immunoSEQ multiplex PCR; TCRdb's copy keeps in-frame clones and lacks some. Of about 64,000 clones listed, roughly two thirds were seen once; the top ten hold 51%. The sequenced sample was PBMCs or T cells enriched from blood (not recorded which). These receptors all stem from a woman aged 60-75 years who had been exposed to COVID-19.

The chain joins TRBV2 to TRBJ2-2; TRBD1 matches 7 bases. CDR1 and CDR2 from the germline V gene are SNHLY and FYNNEI. V was clipped by 7 bases and J by 8 bases; unmatched bases: 4. This CDR3 is 12 amino acids long. The CDR3 DNA reads TGTGCCAGCACCTGGACAGGAGGGGAGCTGTTTTTT. Translation: CASTWTGGELFF.

V usage is TRBV7-9 and J usage is TRBJ2-3, with D perhaps matching TRBD2 (6 bases). The CDR3 has 16 residues. Trimming shortened V by 3 bases and J by 0 bases, and 13 bases separated the two germline ends. Germline V gene sequence: CDR1 SEHNR, CDR2 FQNEAQ (reference sequence). CDR3 DNA sequence: TGTGCCAGCAGCTTGTCGGGGGTACCTAGCACAGATACGCAGTATTTT. It translates to CASSLSGVPSTDTQYF.